These T cell receptor beta chains were read from a single sample in a study of OX40 agonist ivuxolimab in advanced cancers. Libraries were prepared by immunoSEQ multiplex PCR; TCRdb keeps only in-frame clonotypes and omits some of them. The data contain 72,000 or so clones, 80% to 85% of them seen just once; the ten biggest clones take up 4.4%. Sequences were derived from CD4+ or CD8+ T cells sorted from blood, sampled in a trial of the OX40 agonist ivuxolimab. All receptors come from an adult with an advanced solid tumor such as melanoma, head and neck, liver or kidney cancer. Each CDR3 is given with its conserved first and last residue. A D gene is named only where the DNA matches it firmly. Expanded clones get a size class; other rows say once, few or many, or leave the size out.

v_call	d_call	clone_size	j_call	cdr3_nt	cdr3_aa
TRBV5-1	TRBD2	.	TRBJ2-1	TGCGCCAGCAGCTTGGCTAGCGGGGATTCCTACAATGAGCAGTTCTTC	CASSLASGDSYNEQFF
TRBV19	.	.	TRBJ1-5	TGTGCCAGTAGTCCCACTGGGGAGGGTAATCAGCCCCAGCATTTT	CASSPTGEGNQPQHF
TRBV4-2	.	.	TRBJ1-5	TGTGCCAGCAGCCAAGATCAGTTTGGTAGCAATCAGCCCCAGCATTTT	CASSQDQFGSNQPQHF
TRBV6-1	.	.	TRBJ2-7	TGTGCCAGCAGTGAAACGGGTGATACCTACGAGCAGTACTTC	CASSETGDTYEQYF
TRBV5-1	.	.	TRBJ1-2	TGCGCCAGCAGCGCCGGGACACCTAACTATGGCTACACCTTC	CASSAGTPNYGYTF
TRBV10-2	.	.	TRBJ2-2	TGCGCCAGCAGCGCCGGGACCGTAAGCGCCGGGGAGCTGTTTTTT	CASSAGTVSAGELFF
TRBV4-2	.	.	TRBJ2-1	TGTGCCAGCAGCCAAGATCCATACGGCTCCTACAATGAGCAGTTCTTC	CASSQDPYGSYNEQFF
TRBV28	.	.	TRBJ1-6	TGTGCCAGCAGGGTCCTGGGAAATTCACCCCTCCACTTT	CASRVLGNSPLHF
TRBV6-5	.	.	TRBJ2-7	TGTGCCAGCAGTTACGAAGCAGGGCTGCCTTACGAGCAGTACTTC	CASSYEAGLPYEQYF
TRBV14	.	few	TRBJ1-2	TGTGCCAGCAGCCAAGCCGTACAGGGTAGCGGCTACACCTTC	CASSQAVQGSGYTF
TRBV5-1	.	.	TRBJ2-5	TGCGCCAGCAGCTTGGCATCCGGGGGGCTTGGCGAGACCCAGTACTTC	CASSLASGGLGETQYF
TRBV15	.	few	TRBJ1-1	TGTGCCACCAGCAGAGGGCAGACATTGAACACTGAAGCTTTCTTT	CATSRGQTLNTEAFF
TRBV4-3	.	.	TRBJ2-7	TGCGCCAGCAGTCGCACGTCAGGGATCCCCGCGTACGAGCAGTACTTC	CASSRTSGIPAYEQYF
TRBV18	TRBD1	.	TRBJ1-2	TGTGCCAGCTCACTCGGGACAGTGATCTATGGCTACACCTTC	CASSLGTVIYGYTF
TRBV11-2	TRBD2	.	TRBJ2-4	TGTGCCAGCAGCTTAGTTTTAGCGGGGGGGCCTGCCAAAAACATTCAGTACTTC	CASSLVLAGGPAKNIQYF
TRBV7-2	.	.	TRBJ1-5	TGTGCCAGCAGCCCGTCTAGCAATCAGCCCCAGCATTTT	CASSPSSNQPQHF
TRBV6-6	TRBD1	.	TRBJ1-2	TGTGCCAGCAGTCCACAGACAGGGTATGGCTACACCTTC	CASSPQTGYGYTF
TRBV6-6	.	.	TRBJ1-2	TGTGCCAGCAGTTACTCGGGGCCGGGCGGCTACACCTTC	CASSYSGPGGYTF
TRBV5-1	TRBD2	.	TRBJ2-1	TGCGCCAGCAGCTTCACTGTAGCGGGGGGAATTAATGAGCAGTTCTTC	CASSFTVAGGINEQFF
TRBV4-3	.	.	TRBJ1-1	TGCGCCAGCAGCCAAGATTCCAACGGAAGAACTGAAGCTTTCTTT	CASSQDSNGRTEAFF
TRBV7-2	TRBD1	.	TRBJ2-2	TGTGCCAGCAGCTTAAAGGACAGGGGCACCGGGGAGCTGTTTTTT	CASSLKDRGTGELFF
TRBV5-1	.	.	TRBJ1-6	TGCGCCAGCAGCTTGGAACTCAATTCACCCCTCCACTTT	CASSLELNSPLHF
TRBV18	.	.	TRBJ1-6	TGTGCCAGCTCACTCAACTATAATTCACCCCTCCACTTT	CASSLNYNSPLHF
TRBV2	.	.	TRBJ1-1	TGTGCCAGCAGGGCGAGGGTACAGGCCACTGAAGCTTTCTTT	CASRARVQATEAFF
TRBV15	.	.	TRBJ2-3	TGTGCCACCAGCGCCTCTTCCTATAGGTCCACAGATACGCAGTATTTT	CATSASSYRSTDTQYF
TRBV5-1	.	.	TRBJ1-2	TGCGCCAGCCGCCCAAGGGGTTTGGGGGACTATGGCTACACCTTC	CASRPRGLGDYGYTF
TRBV16	.	.	TRBJ1-2	TGTGCCAGCAGCCAATCTCTCCTTGGCGGCTACACCTTC	CASSQSLLGGYTF
TRBV28	.	.	TRBJ1-1	TGTGCCAGCAGTTTATCCCAAGTCTCCCGGATCGCTTTCTTT	CASSLSQVSRIAFF